The text below deals with one TCR beta chain. Antigen unknown. The source of the sample is a study of T cell responses to AZD1222 COVID-19 vaccine. Regarding the study as a whole: Spike-specific TCR breadth and depth rose after two AZD1222 doses. Repertoires were collected only later (after the peak T cell response had occurred). Clonal diversity may have been underestimated, and the donors were mostly white British, with more females than males.

The length of the CDR3 is 13 residues. The V gene's germline CDR1 is MRHNA and CDR2 SNTAGT. V dropped 4 bases and J dropped 0 bases, with 6 bases sitting between them. The table came from immunoSEQ multiplex PCR; TCRdb's copy has only in-frame clones and leaves some out. In the table there are 100,000 or so clones, around 95% of which are singletons. The receptor comes from an adult in good health. V is TRBV6-4 and J is TRBJ1-2; D unclear. This sample comprised peripheral blood, obtained on day 0 of AZD1222 vaccination. Written as DNA, the CDR3 is TGTGCCAGCAGTGTAGACACTAACTATGGCTACACCTTC. Protein product: CASSVDTNYGYTF.